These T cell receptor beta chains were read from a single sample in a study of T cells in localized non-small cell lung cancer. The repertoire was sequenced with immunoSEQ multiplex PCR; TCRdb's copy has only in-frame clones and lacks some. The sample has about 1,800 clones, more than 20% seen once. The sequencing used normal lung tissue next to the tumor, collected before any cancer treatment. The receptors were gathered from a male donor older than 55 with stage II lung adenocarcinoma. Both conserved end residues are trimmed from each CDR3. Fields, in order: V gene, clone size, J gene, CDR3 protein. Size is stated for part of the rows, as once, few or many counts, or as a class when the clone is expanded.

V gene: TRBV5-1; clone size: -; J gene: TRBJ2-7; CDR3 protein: ASGSGGPAYEQY
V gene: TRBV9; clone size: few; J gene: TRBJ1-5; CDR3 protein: ATGDSNQPQH
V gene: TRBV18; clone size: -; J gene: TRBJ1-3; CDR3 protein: ASSPGQGESTIY
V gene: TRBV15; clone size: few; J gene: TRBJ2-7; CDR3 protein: ATSRGPGQGRQGSYEQY
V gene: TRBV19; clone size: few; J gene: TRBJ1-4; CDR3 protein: ASSITGGEEKLF
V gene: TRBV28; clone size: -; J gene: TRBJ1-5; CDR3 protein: ASRAAGEGGNQPQH
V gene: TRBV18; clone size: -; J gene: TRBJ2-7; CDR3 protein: ASSPSTGELNEQY
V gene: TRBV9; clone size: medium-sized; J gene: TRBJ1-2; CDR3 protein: ASTWDLNYGYT
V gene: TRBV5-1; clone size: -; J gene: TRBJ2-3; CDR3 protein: ASSVTGPADTQY
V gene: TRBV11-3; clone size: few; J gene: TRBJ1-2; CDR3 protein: ASSLDEGPYGYT
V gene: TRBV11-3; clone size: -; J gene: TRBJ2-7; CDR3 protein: ASSPQPSGAYEQY
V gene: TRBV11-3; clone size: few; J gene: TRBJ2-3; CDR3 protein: ASSPRSLTDTQY
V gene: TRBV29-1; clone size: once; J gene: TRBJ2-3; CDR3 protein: SVAKDATDTQY
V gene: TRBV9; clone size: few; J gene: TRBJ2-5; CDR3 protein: ASSVTGTSGETQY
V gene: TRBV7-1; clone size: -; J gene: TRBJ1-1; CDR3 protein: ASSFELNTEAF
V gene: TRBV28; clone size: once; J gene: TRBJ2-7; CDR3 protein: ASTLRGYLIPYEQY